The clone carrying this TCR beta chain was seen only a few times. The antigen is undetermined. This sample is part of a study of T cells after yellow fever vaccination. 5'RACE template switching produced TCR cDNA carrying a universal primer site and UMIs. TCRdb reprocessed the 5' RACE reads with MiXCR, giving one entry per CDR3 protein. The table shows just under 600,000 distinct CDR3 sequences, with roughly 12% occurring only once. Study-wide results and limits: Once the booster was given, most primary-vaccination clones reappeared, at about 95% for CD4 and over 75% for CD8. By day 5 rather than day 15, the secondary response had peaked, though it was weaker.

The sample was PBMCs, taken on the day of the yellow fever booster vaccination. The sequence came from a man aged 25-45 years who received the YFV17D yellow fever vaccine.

The CDR3 loop reads CSARDFSGAVGELFF. The CDR3 coding sequence is TGCAGTGCTAGAGATTTCTCTGGTGCCGTCGGGGAGCTGTTTTTT. This chain joins TRBV20-1 and TRBJ2-2; no reliable D call. CDR3 length: 15 amino acids. The ends were cut back, 0 bases at V and 7 bases at J, with 15 bases in the middle. Germline assignment: CDR1 DFQATT and CDR2 SNEGSKA (reference sequence).